The source of this T cell receptor beta chain is a study of T cells after posttransplantation cyclophosphamide. Using immunoSEQ multiplex PCR, the repertoire was profiled, and TCRdb retains in-frame clones only, with some absent. This sample carries about 1,000 clones, none of them present only once. J gave up 3 bases and V 4 bases, and 4 bases lay outside the gene matches. This CDR3 spans 14 amino acids. Germline-derived CDR1 and CDR2 are SEHNR and FQNEAQ (reference sequence). In its sample, this clone ranks as medium-sized. A marrow graft followed busulfan-fludarabine conditioning, with cyclophosphamide on days +3 and +4.

This chain connects TRBV7-9 to TRBJ2-7; 9 bases agree with TRBD1. This clonotype was sampled from a male patient younger than 45 who received an allogeneic stem cell transplant from a related donor, was CMV-positive, and had no GVHD. Part of the T cells may come from the graft donor. Sequencing was performed on PBMCs, taken after allogeneic stem cell transplant with posttransplant cyclophosphamide. CDR3: CASSSAGQGYEQYF. The CDR3 DNA sequence: TGTGCCAGCAGCTCGGCGGGACAGGGCTACGAGCAGTACTTC. Looking up the rest from reference TRBV7-9 and TRBJ2-7 gives the full variable domain: DTGVSQNPRHKITKRGQNVTFRCDPISEHNRLYWYRQTLGQGPEFLTYFQNEAQLEKSRLLSDRFSAERPKGSFSTLEIQRTEQGDSAMYLCASSSAGQGYEQYFGPGTRLTVT.